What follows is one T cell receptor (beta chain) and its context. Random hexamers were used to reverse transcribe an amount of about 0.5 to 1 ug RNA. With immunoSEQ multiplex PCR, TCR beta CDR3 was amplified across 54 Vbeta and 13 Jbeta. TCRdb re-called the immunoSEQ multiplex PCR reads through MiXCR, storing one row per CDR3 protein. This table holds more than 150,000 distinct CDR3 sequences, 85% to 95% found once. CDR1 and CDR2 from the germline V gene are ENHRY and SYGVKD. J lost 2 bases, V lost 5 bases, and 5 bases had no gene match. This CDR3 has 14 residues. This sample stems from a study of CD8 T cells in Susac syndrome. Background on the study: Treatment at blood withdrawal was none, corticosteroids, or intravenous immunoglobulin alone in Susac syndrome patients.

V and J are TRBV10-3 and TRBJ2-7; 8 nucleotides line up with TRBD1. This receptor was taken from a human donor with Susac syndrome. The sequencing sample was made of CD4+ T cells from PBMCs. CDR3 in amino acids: CAISNTGGTYEQYF. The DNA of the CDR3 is TGTGCCATCAGTAACACAGGGGGAACCTACGAGCAGTACTTC.